This entry is about one T cell receptor (beta chain). Its matching antigen is unknown. The data stem from a study of T cell responses to AZD1222 COVID-19 vaccine. Study results and limitations: Clonal diversity was possibly underestimated, and the donors were mostly white British, with more females. Baseline seropositivity characterized only six AZD1222 recipients.

The method was immunoSEQ multiplex PCR; TCRdb's version includes in-frame clones alone and lacks a portion of them. This sample has roughly 100,000 clones, with over 70% found just once. This TCR came from an adult in good health. Material: peripheral blood, obtained on day 0 of AZD1222 vaccination.

The CDR3 protein is CASSIPPTGGMRTEAFF. The CDR3 bases are TGTGCCAGTAGTATCCCTCCGACAGGGGGCATGAGGACTGAAGCTTTCTTT. This chain joins TRBV19 and TRBJ1-1, with 10 nucleotides matching TRBD1. Looked up from germline, CDR1 is LNHDA and CDR2 is SQIVND (reference sequence). After removal of 3 bases from V and 5 bases from J, the junction contained 12 bases not matched to a gene. CDR3 length equals 17 residues.